This T cell receptor (beta chain) was identified in a study of blood T cell repertoires in COVID-19. In the original processing: Quantification of nucleated cells was approximated via reference gene primer amplification. Method: immunoSEQ multiplex PCR; TCRdb's copy keeps in-frame clones and lacks some. V, J and clone size are those of that table, while D and trimming were read from the DNA. Of approximately 140,000 clones listed, about 89% are singletons. The CDR3 totals 16 residues. Germline V gene lookup returns CDR1 SNHLY and CDR2 FYNNEI. V shed 4 bases, J shed 2 bases, and the junction held 8 bases outside the gene matches.

The gene calls are TRBV2 and TRBJ1-5, with 7 positions matching TRBD1. The sequencing input was peripheral blood. The source is a man aged 50 to 60 with active or convalescent COVID-19. CDR3 region: CASSGSTGRGNQPQHF. As DNA, the CDR3 is TGTGCCAGCAGTGGCTCGACAGGGAGAGGCAATCAGCCCCAGCATTTT.